This TCR beta chain was observed in a study of T cells in localized non-small cell lung cancer. Germline V gene data show CDR1 as SGHDN and CDR2 as FVKESK. V shed 5 bases and J 8 bases; nucleotides not matched to a gene: 13. The CDR3 is 15 amino acids. As for this clone: No antigen is known for it.

Profiled with immunoSEQ multiplex PCR; TCRdb holds only in-frame clones, not every one. This table holds under 35,000 clones, around 80% found once. Study observations and caveats: Adjacent uninvolved lung tissue had the highest T cell clonality, exceeding tumor. Detection in adjacent lung was observed for a median 57 of the top 100 tumor clones. Heterogeneity stays possible, as sequencing covered only one tumor region.

This material consisted of peripheral blood, taken before any cancer treatment. The clonotype originates from a male donor aged 60 or older with stage III squamous cell lung carcinoma. The chain uses TRBV14 and TRBJ2-5, with 8 positions matching TRBD2. The CDR3 spells CASSKTSGVSGTQYF. CDR3 nucleotides: TGTGCCAGCAGCAAAACTAGCGGAGTCTCAGGAACCCAGTACTTC.